Following are 25 T cell receptor beta chains from one sample sequenced in a study of blood T cell repertoires in COVID-19. Clones were read by immunoSEQ multiplex PCR, and TCRdb kept only the in-frame ones, dropping some. The table records 270,000 or so clones, around 93% of them present only once. Sequenced sample: PBMCs or T cells enriched from blood (not recorded which). All receptors derive from a man aged 35 to 55 who had been exposed to COVID-19.

This chain connects TRBV7-2 to TRBJ2-1; the D gene is possibly TRBD2 (6 bases). Per the germline V gene, CDR1 is SGHTA and CDR2 is FQGNSA. This CDR3 contains 16 residues. Trimming left V 5 bases short and J 6 bases short, with 20 bases between. This CDR3 reads CASSENSGPAGNEQFF. CDR3 nucleotides: TGTGCCAGCAGCGAAAATAGCGGACCCGCTGGCAATGAGCAGTTCTTC.

This chain links TRBV5-1 with TRBJ2-7; D uncertain. The CDR3 loop spans 15 amino acids. Germline V gene data show CDR1 as SGHRS and CDR2 as YFSETQ. Trimming shortened V by 4 bases and J by 3 bases, and 17 bases separated the two germline ends. CDR3 region: CASSITVTGFYEQYF. DNA for the CDR3: TGCGCCAGCAGCATTACGGTTACCGGGTTCTACGAGCAGTACTTC.

The chain uses TRBV29-1 and TRBJ1-1; D might be TRBD1 (6 bases). This CDR3 contains 13 residues. Per germline, CDR1 SQVTM and CDR2 ANQGSEA. CDR3 nucleotide sequence: TGCACTGGCATGAGGGGGTTAAACACTGAAGCTTTCTTT. Its protein product is CTGMRGLNTEAFF.

Here the CDR3 DNA reads TGTGCCAGCAGCTTAGTCAGGGGGTCCTACGAGCAGTACTTC. Its translation: CASSLVRGSYEQYF. This chain connects TRBV11-2 to TRBJ2-7; 7 bases fit TRBD1. Germline V lookup: CDR1 SGHAT, CDR2 FQNNGV. The CDR3 is made up of 14 amino acids. Unmatched junction bases numbered 1, after V lost 1 base and J lost 1 base. The full variable domain, with the rest looked up from reference TRBV11-2 and TRBJ2-7, is EAGVAQSPRYKIIEKRQSVAFWCNPISGHATLYWYQQILGQGPKLLIQFQNNGVVDDSQLPKDRFSAERLKGVDSTLKIQPAKLEDSAVYLCASSLVRGSYEQYFGPGTRLTVT.

The gene calls are TRBV4-2 and TRBJ1-2, with D unclear. Trimming cost V 4 bases and J 2 bases, with 17 bases left between them. CDR1 is LGHNA and CDR2 is YNFKEQ in the germline V gene. The CDR3 totals 16 residues. DNA of the CDR3: TGTGCCAGCAGCCGATTTTCGACACTCACGAACTATGGCTACACCTTC. Translation gives CASSRFSTLTNYGYTF.

The chain links TRBV27 to TRBJ2-1, with 8 bases fitting TRBD2. CDR3 length equals 15 residues. Germline CDR1 reads MNHEY; CDR2 reads SMNVEV (reference sequence). V shed 4 bases and J 5 bases; nucleotides not matched to a gene: 7. CDR3 sequence: CASSYGGRLNNEQFF. For the CDR3, the DNA is TGTGCCAGCAGTTATGGCGGGAGGCTTAACAATGAGCAGTTCTTC.

V and J are TRBV11-2 and TRBJ1-2; possibly TRBD1 for D (6 bases). The CDR3 extends over 16 amino acids. Between the trimmed V and J ends, which lost 5 bases and 8 bases, there was a span of 24 bases. CDR1 and CDR2 from the germline V gene are SGHAT and FQNNGV. The CDR3 region has the DNA TGTGCCAGCAGCCCGTCGCACAGGGTCATTAGGCGGGGCTACACCTTC. It translates to CASSPSHRVIRRGYTF. Drawing the rest from reference TRBV11-2 and TRBJ1-2, the complete variable domain is EAGVAQSPRYKIIEKRQSVAFWCNPISGHATLYWYQQILGQGPKLLIQFQNNGVVDDSQLPKDRFSAERLKGVDSTLKIQPAKLEDSAVYLCASSPSHRVIRRGYTFGSGTRLTVV.

This chain links TRBV18 with TRBJ2-3; TRBD2 is a possible D gene (6 bases). The CDR3 totals 20 residues. Germline V gene lookup returns CDR1 KGHSH and CDR2 LQKENI. Trimming stripped 3 bases from V and 0 bases from J, with 25 bases between. The CDR3 here is CASSPTPNLSSERSTDTQYF. In nucleotides, the CDR3 is TGTGCCAGCTCACCTACCCCCAATTTATCTAGCGAAAGAAGCACAGATACGCAGTATTTT.

This clone appeared a single time. The rearrangement links TRBV2 to TRBJ1-2; a weak D match, TRBD1 (5 bases). The CDR3 covers 12 residues. CDR1 and CDR2 (germline): SNHLY, FYNNEI. Trimming took off 6 bases at V and 8 bases at J, with 13 bases between the two ends. The CDR3 protein is CASRTEADGYTF. The CDR3 DNA is TGTGCCAGCAGGACAGAGGCGGACGGCTACACCTTC.

This clone has only one observation. The genes are TRBV28 and TRBJ1-3, with TRBD1 matching over 7 bases. This CDR3 has 14 amino acids. With 6 bases clipped from V and 6 bases from J, the junction kept 8 bases outside the gene matches. Germline V gives CDR1 MDHEN, CDR2 SYDVKM. CDR3 nucleotides: TGTGCCAGCAGAACTGACAGGGTCTCAAACACCATATATTTT. Protein: CASRTDRVSNTIYF.

The chain links TRBV6-4 to TRBJ1-2; 7 positions match TRBD1. The CDR3 length is 13 residues. Germline V CDR1 and CDR2: MRHNA, SNTAGT. V shed 2 bases, J shed 5 bases, and the junction held 2 bases outside the gene matches. In nucleotides, the CDR3 is TGTGCCAGCAGTGACGCAGGGGGGTATGGCTACACCTTC. Amino acids: CASSDAGGYGYTF.

The chain combines TRBV5-4 with TRBJ2-7; 7 bases fit TRBD1. This CDR3 has 14 residues. Germline V gene sequence: CDR1 SGHNT, CDR2 YYREEE (reference sequence). With V trimmed by 2 bases and J by 3 bases, 5 bases remained unmatched. The CDR3 region has the DNA TGTGCCAGCAGCTTCGAGGGACAGCGCTACGAGCAGTACTTC. This translates into CASSFEGQRYEQYF.

V usage is TRBV9 and J usage is TRBJ2-4; TRBD2 aligns across 8 bases. The CDR3 consists of 16 residues. V lost 0 bases, J lost 3 bases, and 5 bases stayed unmatched. Germline V gives CDR1 SGDLS, CDR2 YYNGEE. For the CDR3, the DNA is TGTGCCAGCAGCGTAGACCCGGGAGGGGGCAAAAACATTCAGTACTTC. Its protein is CASSVDPGGGKNIQYF.

The chain has TRBV28 and TRBJ2-2; TRBD1 aligns across 7 bases. J was trimmed by 1 base and V by 4 bases; bases with no gene match: 6. This CDR3 has 16 residues. Germline V lookup: CDR1 MDHEN, CDR2 SYDVKM. The CDR3 loop reads CASSSSGTVNTGELFF. For the CDR3, the DNA is TGTGCCAGCAGTTCCTCCGGGACAGTGAACACCGGGGAGCTGTTTTTT.

Note on this clone: The junction departs from the called germline gene at one end, perhaps through a read error. The rearrangement joins TRBV15 to TRBJ2-3; a possible D gene is TRBD2 (5 bases). The CDR3 has 14 residues. Germline V gives CDR1 LNHNV, CDR2 YYDKDF (reference sequence). The CDR3 loop is CATRREGPADTQYF. The DNA of the CDR3 is TGTGCCACCAGGAGAGAGGGCCCCGCAGATACGCAGTATTTT.

The rearrangement links TRBV27 to TRBJ2-7, with 9 nucleotides matching TRBD2. The CDR3 extends over 15 amino acids. Per the germline V gene, CDR1 is MNHEY and CDR2 is SMNVEV (reference sequence). With 7 bases clipped from V and 7 bases from J, the junction kept 14 bases outside the gene matches. The CDR3 DNA follows: TGTGCCAGCATGTTTAGTGCGGCGGGAGGGCGTGAGCAGTACTTC. Its translation: CASMFSAAGGREQYF.

The rearrangement joins TRBV4-1 to TRBJ2-3; 8 positions agree with TRBD2. The germline V gene has CDR1 MGHRA and CDR2 YSYEKL. After removal of 4 bases from V and 7 bases from J, the junction contained 10 bases not matched to a gene. This CDR3 is built from 15 residues. CDR3 bases: TGCGCCAGCAGCCGCCGACTGGGACTAGGCAATACGCAGTATTTT. Protein product: CASSRRLGLGNTQYF.

This clone appeared a few times. The genes are TRBV5-1 and TRBJ1-2; TRBD1 might be the D (5 bases). V shed 3 bases and J shed 0 bases, with 6 bases lying between them. The length of the CDR3 is 13 residues. CDR1 SGHRS and CDR2 YFSETQ come from the germline V gene. DNA for the CDR3: TGCGCCAGCAGCTCGACAGCTAACTATGGCTACACCTTC. It encodes CASSSTANYGYTF.

V gene TRBV20-1 combines with J gene TRBJ2-7, with D hard to call. V was pared by 2 bases and J by 3 bases, with 2 bases between. The CDR3 is made up of 10 amino acids. Germline V CDR1 and CDR2: DFQATT, SNEGSKA (reference sequence). CDR3: CSARLYEQYF. The CDR3 bases are TGCAGTGCTAGACTCTACGAGCAGTACTTC.

In its sample, this clone was seen a few times. This chain joins TRBV7-9 and TRBJ2-7; 8 nucleotides line up with TRBD1. The germline gives CDR1 SEHNR, CDR2 FQNEAQ (reference sequence). The CDR3 has 14 amino acids. Trimming took 3 bases from V and 5 from J; bases not matched to a gene: 6. The CDR3 DNA sequence: TGTGCCAGCAGCTTTGCAGGGGGCGGCCACGAGCAGTACTTC. It specifies CASSFAGGGHEQYF.

A single count supports this clone. This sequence joins TRBV5-1 and TRBJ1-2; maybe TRBD1 (5 bases). This CDR3 has 17 residues. Germline assignment: CDR1 SGHRS and CDR2 YFSETQ. Trimming shortened V by 6 bases and J by 0 bases, and 21 bases separated the two germline ends. The CDR3 loop is CASTGGFVQGSNYGYTF. CDR3 nucleotide sequence: TGCGCCAGCACCGGAGGGTTTGTGCAGGGCTCTAACTATGGCTACACCTTC.

By frequency in the sample, this clone is medium-sized. The chain carries TRBV5-1 and TRBJ2-7; possibly TRBD2 for D (6 bases). Looked up from germline, CDR1 is SGHRS and CDR2 is YFSETQ. This CDR3 is 16 amino acids long. The V gene lost 0 bases and the J gene lost 4 bases, with 17 bases spanning the gap. In DNA form, the CDR3 reads TGCGCCAGCAGCTTGGTTGGAGGGGAGATTTGGTACGAGCAGTACTTC. It specifies CASSLVGGEIWYEQYF. The whole variable domain, remainder taken from reference TRBV5-1 and TRBJ2-7, is KAGVTQTPRYLIKTRGQQVTLSCSPISGHRSVSWYQQTPGQGLQFLFEYFSETQRNKGNFPGRFSGRQFSNSRSEMNVSTLELGDSALYLCASSLVGGEIWYEQYFGPGTRLTVT.

This sequence joins TRBV2 and TRBJ1-4, with TRBD1 matching 11 bases. The CDR3 has 16 residues. Per the germline V gene, CDR1 is SNHLY and CDR2 is FYNNEI. The trim removed 7 bases at V and 4 bases at J, leaving 8 bases unmatched. This chain's CDR3 is CASIKDRGQGNEKLFF. The CDR3 DNA sequence: TGTGCCAGCATCAAGGACAGGGGGCAGGGTAATGAAAAACTGTTTTTT.

The CDR3 DNA sequence: TGTGCCAGCAGTATCGGAGTTACGCAGTATTTT. Encoded protein: CASSIGVTQYF. The rearrangement uses TRBV27 and TRBJ2-3, with D hard to call. Trimming removed 5 bases from V and 8 bases from J, with 8 bases in between. The CDR3 consists of 11 residues. The germline CDR1 and CDR2 sequences are MNHEY and SMNVEV (reference sequence).

V usage is TRBV6-1 and J usage is TRBJ1-4, with D tentatively TRBD1 (5 bases). Germline loops: CDR1 MNHNS, CDR2 SASEGT. Trimming took 1 base from V and 8 from J, leaving 11 bases between them. This CDR3 has 14 amino acids. This chain's CDR3 is CASSEGGVKEKLFF. CDR3 DNA sequence: TGTGCCAGCAGTGAAGGGGGGGTAAAGGAAAAACTGTTTTTT.